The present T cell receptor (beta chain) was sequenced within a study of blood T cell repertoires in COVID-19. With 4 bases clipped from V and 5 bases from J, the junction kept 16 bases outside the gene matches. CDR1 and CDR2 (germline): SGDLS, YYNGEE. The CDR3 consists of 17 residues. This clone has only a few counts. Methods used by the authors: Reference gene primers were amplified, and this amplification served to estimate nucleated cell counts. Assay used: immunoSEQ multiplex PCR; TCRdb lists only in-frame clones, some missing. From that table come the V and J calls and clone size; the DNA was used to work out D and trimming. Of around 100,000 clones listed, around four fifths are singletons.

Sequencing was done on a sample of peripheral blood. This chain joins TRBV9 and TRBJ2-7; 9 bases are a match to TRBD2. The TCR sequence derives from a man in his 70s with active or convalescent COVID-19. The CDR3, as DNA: TGTGCCAGCAGCCCCGCGGGTGACGCGGGAGGGCTCGACGAGCAGTACTTC. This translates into CASSPAGDAGGLDEQYF.